The 23 T cell receptor beta chains in this list originate from one sample, sequenced in a study of identical twins (dated by TCRdb to 2016 to 2017). Libraries were prepared through 5' RACE. The sequencing machine was an Illumina HiSeq 2000. In-frame beta chains were kept once TCRdb had trimmed the public reads at Q25 with fastp and called clones with MiXCR. Every entry covers one CDR3 protein and lists the most common genes and DNA from its rows. This sample is represented by around 670,000 distinct CDR3 sequences; roughly 6% of them were singletons. About 1.8% of the sample is held by the ten biggest clonotypes. The specimen sequenced was naive T cells sorted from blood. The cell subset or site label, as the study defines it: cells isolated with a human naive T-cell isolation kit. The source is a man aged 18 to 29 in good health.

There are a few counts of this clonotype. The chain links TRBV18 to TRBJ2-2; a possible D gene is TRBD2 (6 bases). The ends were cut back, 2 bases at V and 0 bases at J, with 10 bases in the middle. CDR1 and CDR2 from the germline V gene are KGHSH and LQKENI. The CDR3 has 16 amino acids. The CDR3 spells CASSPISGANTGELFF. CDR3 DNA: TGTGCCAGCTCACCAATTTCGGGGGCGAACACCGGGGAGCTGTTTTTT. The full variable domain, completed using reference TRBV18 and TRBJ2-2, is NAGVMQNPRHLVRRRGQEARLRCSPMKGHSHVYWYRQLPEEGLKFMVYLQKENIIDESGMPKERFSAEFPKEGPSILRIQQVVRGDSAAYFCASSPISGANTGELFFGEGSRLTVL.

The gene calls are TRBV7-9 and TRBJ2-7; 7 positions match TRBD1. This CDR3 spans 14 amino acids. Germline loops: CDR1 SEHNR, CDR2 FQNEAQ (reference sequence). With 3 bases clipped from V and 1 base from J, the junction kept 3 bases outside the gene matches. CDR3 region: CASSFGQASYEQYF. CDR3 DNA sequence: TGTGCCAGCAGCTTTGGACAGGCTTCCTACGAGCAGTACTTC.

In this sample, this clonotype turned up many times. This chain links TRBV19 with TRBJ2-7; D gene unclear. Per germline, CDR1 LNHDA and CDR2 SQIVND (reference sequence). V shed 2 bases and J shed 3 bases, with 2 bases lying between them. The CDR3 loop spans 11 amino acids. CDR3 DNA sequence: TGTGCCAGTAGTATAAACTACGAGCAGTACTTC. Encoded protein: CASSINYEQYF.

At least ten counts were recorded for this clonotype. The rearrangement joins TRBV6-2 or TRBV6-3 to TRBJ2-7, with a possible D match to TRBD2 (8 bases). The CDR3 consists of 19 residues. CDR1 MNHEY and CDR2 SVGEGT come from the germline V gene. V dropped 4 bases and J dropped 3 bases, with 28 bases sitting between them. CDR3 DNA: TGTGCCAGCAGTTCGCTGCCCCGACAGGGTCGGCGGGAGGACTACGAGCAGTACTTC. Translated: CASSSLPRQGRREDYEQYF.

This clonotype came up a few times. J is TRBJ2-7 and V is TRBV5-1, with D perhaps matching TRBD2 (6 bases). This CDR3 is 14 amino acids long. The V end lost 0 bases, the J end lost 7 bases, and 14 bases lay between the germline ends. The germline CDR1 and CDR2 sequences are SGHRS and YFSETQ. The CDR3 DNA follows: TGCGCCAGCAGCTTGGGCGGGACGAGAGCAGAGCAGTACGTC. It codes for CASSLGGTRAEQYV.

This clonotype has only a few counts. The chain employs TRBV5-1 and TRBJ1-1; D remains unclear. Germline assignment: CDR1 SGHRS and CDR2 YFSETQ. V dropped 0 bases and J dropped 0 bases, with 6 bases sitting between them. The CDR3 sequence is 14 residues long. The CDR3 bases are TGCGCCAGCAGCTTGGAGACGATGAACACTGAAGCTTTCTTT. The encoded protein is CASSLETMNTEAFF.

The rearrangement links TRBV6-5 to TRBJ2-1; 10 bases align to TRBD2. V was pared by 0 bases and J by 4 bases, with 9 bases of the junction left unmatched. CDR3 size: 18 residues. Germline V gene data show CDR1 as MNHEY and CDR2 as SVGAGI. CDR3 loop: CASSYSGTSGTTYNEQFF. The DNA of the CDR3 is TGTGCCAGCAGTTACTCGGGAACTAGCGGGACCACATACAATGAGCAGTTCTTC.

This clonotype occurred many times. The chain has TRBV24-1 and TRBJ2-1; possible D gene TRBD2, 5 bases. Looked up from germline, CDR1 is KGHDR and CDR2 is SFDVKD. The CDR3 loop spans 13 amino acids. Trimming removed 10 bases from V and 1 base from J, with 10 bases in between. The CDR3 DNA reads TGTGCCACTAGTAGAGGGTCCTACAATGAGCAGTTCTTC. Translation gives CATSRGSYNEQFF.

J is TRBJ2-1 and V is TRBV20-1; D is uncertain. Germline values: CDR1 DFQATT, CDR2 SNEGSKA (reference sequence). The CDR3 contains 11 residues. V gave up 4 bases and J gave up 4 bases, with 5 bases separating them. CDR3 nucleotides: TGCAGTGCTACGGAGTACAATGAGCAGTTCTTC. It specifies CSATEYNEQFF.

V gene TRBV7-2 combines with J gene TRBJ2-4; D ambiguous. The CDR3 loop spans 16 amino acids. Per the germline V gene, CDR1 is SGHTA and CDR2 is FQGNSA. V shed 0 bases and J shed 6 bases, with 15 bases lying between them. The CDR3 here is CASSLAGSPMANIQYF. In DNA form, the CDR3 reads TGTGCCAGCAGCTTAGCTGGGTCCCCCATGGCAAACATTCAGTACTTC.

The chain has TRBV5-1 and TRBJ2-7, with D hard to call. The CDR3 totals 10 residues. Germline V lookup: CDR1 SGHRS, CDR2 YFSETQ. The V and J ends lost 9 bases and 6 bases respectively, with 10 bases between them. CDR3 sequence: CAISTGEQYV. The CDR3 DNA reads as TGCGCCATTTCGACGGGCGAGCAGTACGTC.

V gene TRBV4-3 combines with J gene TRBJ2-7; 9 bases line up with TRBD1. Germline values: CDR1 LGHNA, CDR2 YSLEER. Trimming at V came to 4 bases and at J to 3 bases, leaving 7 bases not matched to a gene. This CDR3 comprises 15 residues. For the CDR3, the DNA is TGCGCCAGCAGCCTCGCGACAGGGGGGAACTACGAGCAGTACTTC. This encodes CASSLATGGNYEQYF.

Only a few counts were recorded for this clonotype. The J gene is TRBJ2-7, the V gene TRBV4-3; 8 nucleotides match TRBD1. In germline, CDR1 is LGHNA, CDR2 YSLEER. The junction had 7 bases not matched to a gene; V was cut back by 4 bases and J by 2 bases. This CDR3 is built from 15 residues. The CDR3 DNA reads TGCGCCAGCAGCCCGCACACACAGGGGGCCTACGAGCAGTACTTC. Protein product: CASSPHTQGAYEQYF.

This clonotype was counted at least ten times. The chain couples TRBV10-3 to TRBJ2-7, with TRBD1 matching 7 bases. Trimming removed 5 bases from V and 2 bases from J; junction bases left unmatched: 6. Germline lookup yields CDR1 ENHRY and CDR2 SYGVKD. The CDR3 has 14 residues. This CDR3 is CAISTGVGTYEQYF. In DNA form, the CDR3 reads TGTGCCATCAGTACAGGGGTCGGAACCTACGAGCAGTACTTC.

This clonotype was observed many times. The chain uses TRBV29-1 and TRBJ2-5; no clear D. V was clipped by 5 bases and J by 1 base, with 8 bases between them. The CDR3 totals 12 residues. Germline CDR1 reads SQVTM; CDR2 reads ANQGSEA. The CDR3 here is CSVRTPQETQYF. The DNA of the CDR3 is TGCAGCGTTCGGACGCCCCAAGAGACCCAGTACTTC.

This clonotype has at least ten counts. The J gene is TRBJ2-7, the V gene TRBV20-1; TRBD1 matches at 11 bases. The CDR3 is made up of 13 amino acids. Germline loops: CDR1 DFQATT, CDR2 SNEGSKA (reference sequence). CDR3 DNA sequence: TGCGCGAGCGGGACAGGGGGTACGTACGAGCAGTACTTC. Translation: CASGTGGTYEQYF.

The CDR3 is CSVAGDQETQYF. CDR3 DNA sequence: TGCAGCGTTGCCGGCGATCAAGAGACCCAGTACTTC. The chain combines TRBV29-1 with TRBJ2-5, with D unclear. Germline V CDR1 and CDR2: SQVTM, ANQGSEA. Trimming shortened V by 4 bases and J by 2 bases, and 8 bases separated the two germline ends. The length of the CDR3 is 12 residues.

The sample holds many counts of this clonotype. The rearrangement links TRBV20-1 to TRBJ2-4; 8 positions agree with TRBD1. Losses at the gene ends were 2 bases for V and 4 bases for J; bases not matched to a gene: 7. Germline V gene lookup returns CDR1 DFQATT and CDR2 SNEGSKA (reference sequence). The CDR3 covers 15 residues. CDR3 sequence (DNA): TGCAGTGCTAGACGTACAGGGGGGAGGAAAAACATTCAGTACTTC. Its protein product is CSARRTGGRKNIQYF.

This clonotype was detected a few times. The chain couples TRBV20-1 to TRBJ2-7; possibly TRBD2 for D (6 bases). Germline-derived CDR1 and CDR2 are DFQATT and SNEGSKA (reference sequence). Trimming took off 2 bases at V and 6 bases at J, with 11 bases between the two ends. The CDR3 runs to 12 residues. CDR3 sequence reads: CSARKTSPEQYF. CDR3 coding DNA: TGCAGTGCTAGAAAGACTAGTCCCGAGCAGTACTTC.

The rearrangement joins TRBV11-2 to TRBJ2-3; D is ambiguous. Trimming pared 1 base from V and 4 bases from J, leaving 9 bases between. Germline values: CDR1 SGHAT, CDR2 FQNNGV. The CDR3 runs 14 residues. CDR3 DNA sequence: TGTGCCAGCAGCTTAGGTCCGGGCTCAGATACGCAGTATTTT. Amino acids: CASSLGPGSDTQYF.

The gene calls are TRBV6-2 or TRBV6-3 and TRBJ2-5; 8 bases match TRBD1. Germline V gene sequence: CDR1 MNHEY, CDR2 SVGEGT. Trimming at V came to 2 bases and at J to 11 bases, leaving 7 bases not matched to a gene. This CDR3 spans 13 amino acids. In nucleotides, the CDR3 is TGTGCCAGCAGTTACGTCTCGGACAGGGAGCAGTACTTC. Encoded protein: CASSYVSDREQYF.

This clonotype occurred many times. The V gene is TRBV20-1, the J gene TRBJ1-5; D unclear. Germline V gene sequence: CDR1 DFQATT, CDR2 SNEGSKA (reference sequence). The V end lost 0 bases, the J end lost 9 bases, and 15 bases lay between the germline ends. CDR3 length: 14 residues. The CDR3 DNA follows: TGCAGTGCTAGAGATACAGCCGGCCCCTCGCCCCAGCATTTT. Protein sequence: CSARDTAGPSPQHF.

This clonotype showed up just a few times. The V and J genes are TRBV5-1 and TRBJ2-1; TRBD2 matches at 7 bases. The junction had 9 bases not matched to a gene; V was cut back by 4 bases and J by 5 bases. CDR1 is SGHRS, CDR2 YFSETQ, per germline. There are 15 residues in the CDR3. CDR3 protein: CASSRNGRPDNEQFF. CDR3 sequence (DNA): TGCGCCAGCAGCAGGAACGGGAGGCCCGACAATGAGCAGTTCTTC.